There are many counts of the clone carrying this TCR beta chain. These data belong to a study of regulatory T cells in long-lasting Graves disease. As to time point: newly diagnosed GD, antithyroid drugs for less than 3 months. RNA extracted from PBMCs served as the sequencing template. Researchers made TCR beta libraries by using iRepertoire HTBI primers and running Arm-PCR on CDR3 regions. TCRdb reprocessed the multiplex PCR reads with MiXCR, giving one entry per CDR3 protein. The table includes 350,000 to 500,000 distinct CDR3 sequences, 11% to 15% detected once. The V and J ends lost 4 bases and 5 bases, in that order; junction bases with no gene match: 6. The CDR3 consists of 14 residues. CDR1 MDHEN and CDR2 SYDVKM come from the germline V gene. Another study also made use of these data, one on T cells in Graves' hyperthyroidism and ophthalmopathy. Per that paper: Patients with uncontrolled infections, other autoimmune diseases, pregnancy or lactation were excluded. Diagnoses rested on clinical symptoms, serum thyroxine and TRAb, thyroid ultrasound and orbital computed tomography. During a first-round RT-PCR of the TCR CDR3, the HTBI primer set was used.

This specimen was peripheral blood mononuclear cells (PBMCs), taken at new diagnosis, from a patient treated with antithyroid drugs. The sequence came from a woman aged 50 to 60 with Graves disease. The chain recombines TRBV28 with TRBJ2-5, with 8 positions matching TRBD1. CDR3 DNA sequence: TGTGCCAGCAGTTCGCCAGGGGGCCTTGAGACCCAGTACTTC. This gives the protein CASSSPGGLETQYF.